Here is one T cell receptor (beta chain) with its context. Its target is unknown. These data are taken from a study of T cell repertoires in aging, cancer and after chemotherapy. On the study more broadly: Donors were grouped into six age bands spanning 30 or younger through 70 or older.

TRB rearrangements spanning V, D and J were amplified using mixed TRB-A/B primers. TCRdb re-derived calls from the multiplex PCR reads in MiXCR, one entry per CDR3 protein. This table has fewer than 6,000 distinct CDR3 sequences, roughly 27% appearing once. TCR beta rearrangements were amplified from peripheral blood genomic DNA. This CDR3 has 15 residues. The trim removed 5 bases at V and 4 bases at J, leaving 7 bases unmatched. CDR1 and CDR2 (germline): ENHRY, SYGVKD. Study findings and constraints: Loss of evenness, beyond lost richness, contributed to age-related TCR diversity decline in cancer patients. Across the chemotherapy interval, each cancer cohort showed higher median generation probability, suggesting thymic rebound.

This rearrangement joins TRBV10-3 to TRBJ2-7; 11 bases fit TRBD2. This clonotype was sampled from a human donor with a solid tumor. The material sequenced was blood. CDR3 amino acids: CAISILAGDRYEQYF. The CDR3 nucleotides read TGTGCCATCAGTATACTAGCGGGAGATCGATACGAGCAGTACTTC.